Listed here are 10 T cell receptor beta chains from one sample, sequenced in a study of blood T cell repertoires in COVID-19. Data came from immunoSEQ multiplex PCR; TCRdb stores just in-frame clones and leaves some out. The table records 11,000 to 15,000 clones, around 89% of them present only once. The sample comprised peripheral blood. These receptors all stem from a man aged 50-59 years with active COVID-19.

This chain connects TRBV28 to TRBJ1-5; a weak D match, TRBD1 (6 bases). Germline CDR1 reads MDHEN; CDR2 reads SYDVKM. Trimming pared 5 bases from V and 2 bases from J, leaving 16 bases between. This CDR3 has 16 residues. The CDR3 here is CASSRDRNLRNQPQHF. CDR3 sequence (DNA): TGTGCCAGCAGTCGTGACAGGAATCTTCGCAATCAGCCCCAGCATTTT.

The chain couples TRBV7-9 to TRBJ2-7; D gene unclear. V gave up 2 bases and J gave up 6 bases, with 8 bases separating them. CDR1 SEHNR and CDR2 FQNEAQ come from the germline V gene (reference sequence). The CDR3 is made up of 12 amino acids. This chain's CDR3 is CASSLNSPEQYF. The CDR3 bases are TGTGCCAGCAGCTTAAATAGCCCCGAGCAGTACTTC.

The chain recombines TRBV2 with TRBJ2-5; the D is unclear. The germline CDR1 and CDR2 sequences are SNHLY and FYNNEI. V was cut by 3 bases and J by 5 bases, with 13 bases left in between. CDR3 length equals 14 residues. The CDR3 sequence: CASSEVAVKETQYF. CDR3 nucleotides: TGTGCCAGCAGTGAGGTGGCAGTAAAGGAGACCCAGTACTTC.

This clone has only one observation. This chain connects TRBV20-1 to TRBJ2-6, with 8 positions matching TRBD1. Trimming at V came to 3 bases and at J to 0 bases, leaving 16 bases not matched to a gene. The CDR3 extends over 20 amino acids. In germline, CDR1 is DFQATT, CDR2 SNEGSKA (reference sequence). CDR3 region: CSASSKDREGGVSGANVLTF. CDR3 bases: TGCAGTGCTAGTAGTAAGGACAGGGAAGGCGGGGTCTCTGGGGCCAACGTCCTGACTTTC.

This clone has just a few counts. The V gene is TRBV27, the J gene TRBJ2-2; no firm D call. The germline gives CDR1 MNHEY, CDR2 SMNVEV (reference sequence). The CDR3 extends over 13 amino acids. V was pared by 4 bases and J by 0 bases, with 3 bases between. CDR3 sequence: CASSYTNTGELFF. The CDR3 DNA sequence: TGTGCCAGCAGTTATACGAACACCGGGGAGCTGTTTTTT.

V is TRBV12-3 or TRBV12-4 and J is TRBJ1-3; D ambiguous. V lost 5 bases to trimming and J lost 6 bases, with 5 bases between them. The length of the CDR3 is 11 residues. Here the CDR3 DNA reads TGTGCCAGCAGTGCGAAAAACACCATATATTTT. It specifies CASSAKNTIYF.

The rearrangement links TRBV4-1 to TRBJ1-6; the D gene is possibly TRBD1 (5 bases). V lost 0 bases and J lost 13, with 13 bases in between. The germline gives CDR1 MGHRA, CDR2 YSYEKL. This CDR3 has 14 amino acids. The CDR3 bases are TGCGCCAGCAGCCAAGACGTAGGCAGGGATCCCCTCCACTTT. As protein: CASSQDVGRDPLHF.

This clone showed up just once. The chain recombines TRBV6-1 with TRBJ1-2; D may be TRBD1 (5 bases). This CDR3 spans 15 amino acids. Germline V gene sequence: CDR1 MNHNS, CDR2 SASEGT. The V end lost 2 bases, the J end lost 6 bases, and 16 bases lay between the germline ends. The CDR3 loop is CASSERRQGADGYTF. CDR3 sequence (DNA): TGTGCCAGCAGTGAACGGCGGCAGGGTGCGGATGGCTACACCTTC.

This clone is a singleton in its sample. The gene calls are TRBV27 and TRBJ1-6, with TRBD1 as a possible D gene (5 bases). The CDR3 runs 16 residues. Per the germline V gene, CDR1 is MNHEY and CDR2 is SMNVEV (reference sequence). The V end was cut by 6 bases, the J end by 8 bases, with 20 bases between. CDR3 in DNA: TGTGCCAGCAGGATAAACACCTCTCCGGGGGATTCACCCCTCCACTTT. Encoded protein: CASRINTSPGDSPLHF.

V gene TRBV14 combines with J gene TRBJ1-4; D ambiguous. V gave up 1 base and J gave up 13 bases, with 7 bases separating them. Germline V gene data show CDR1 as SGHDN and CDR2 as FVKESK. The CDR3 is 11 amino acids. CDR3 loop: CASSQGRVLFF. The CDR3 DNA reads as TGTGCCAGCAGCCAAGGACGGGTACTGTTTTTT.